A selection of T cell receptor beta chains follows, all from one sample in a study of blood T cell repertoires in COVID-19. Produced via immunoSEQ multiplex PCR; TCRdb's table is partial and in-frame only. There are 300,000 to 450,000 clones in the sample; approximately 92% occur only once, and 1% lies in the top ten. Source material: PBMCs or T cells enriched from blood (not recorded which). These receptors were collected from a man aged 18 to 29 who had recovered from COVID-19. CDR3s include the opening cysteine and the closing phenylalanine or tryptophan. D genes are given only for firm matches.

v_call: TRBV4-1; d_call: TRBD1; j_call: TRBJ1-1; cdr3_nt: TGCGCCAGCAGCCAAGGGACAGGATTTCAGTTGAACACTGAAGCTTTCTTT; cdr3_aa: CASSQGTGFQLNTEAFF
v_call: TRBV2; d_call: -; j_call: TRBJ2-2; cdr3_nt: TGTGCCAGCAGTGATCTGGGACTTGCCGGGGAGCTGTTTTTT; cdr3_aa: CASSDLGLAGELFF
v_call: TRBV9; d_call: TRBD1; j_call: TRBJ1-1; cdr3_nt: TGTGCCAGCAGCGTCCTGGGACAGGGGAACACTGAAGCTTTCTTT; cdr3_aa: CASSVLGQGNTEAFF
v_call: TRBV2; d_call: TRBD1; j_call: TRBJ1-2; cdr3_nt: TGTGCCAGCAGAGTTCTACAGGGGAACTATGGCTACACCTTC; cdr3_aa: CASRVLQGNYGYTF
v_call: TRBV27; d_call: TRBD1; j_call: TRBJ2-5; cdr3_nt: TGTGCCAGCAGTTTAGAGGGGGCCTCTTCAGAGACCCAGTACTTC; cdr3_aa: CASSLEGASSETQYF
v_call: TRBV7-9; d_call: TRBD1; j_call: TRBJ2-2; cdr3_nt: TGTGCCAGCAGCCCAGGACAGGGGCGCACCGGGGAGCTGTTTTTT; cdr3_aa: CASSPGQGRTGELFF
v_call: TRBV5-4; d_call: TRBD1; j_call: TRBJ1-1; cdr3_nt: TGTGCCAGCAGCGCCCTAACAGGGGGAGTTGGCACTGAAGCTTTCTTT; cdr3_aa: CASSALTGGVGTEAFF
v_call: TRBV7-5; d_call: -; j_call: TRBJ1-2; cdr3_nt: TGTGTCAGAGGGCGACCTCCCAGGGAAACAGGCGGCTACACCTTC; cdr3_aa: CVRGRPPRETGGYTF
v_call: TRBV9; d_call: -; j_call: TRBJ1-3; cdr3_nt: TGTGCCAGCAGCGTAGACGGGAAACCTGGAAACACCATATATTTT; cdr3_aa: CASSVDGKPGNTIYF
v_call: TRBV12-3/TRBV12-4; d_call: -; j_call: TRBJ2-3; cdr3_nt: TGTGCCAGCAGTTTGAGGGCTACTGCTGCGCAGTATTTT; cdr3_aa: CASSLRATAAQYF
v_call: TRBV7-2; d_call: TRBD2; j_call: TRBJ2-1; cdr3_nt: TGTGCCAGCAGCTTTCTTAGCGGGACAAACAATGAGCAGTTCTTC; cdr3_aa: CASSFLSGTNNEQFF
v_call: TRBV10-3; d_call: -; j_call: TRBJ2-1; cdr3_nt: TGTGCCATCAGTGAGTCGCGGGACGCAGGGGAGCAGTTCTTC; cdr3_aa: CAISESRDAGEQFF
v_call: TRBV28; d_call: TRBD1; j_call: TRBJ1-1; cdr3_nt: TGTGCCAGCAGGGAGGACAGGGGAAACACTGAAGCTTTCTTT; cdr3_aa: CASREDRGNTEAFF
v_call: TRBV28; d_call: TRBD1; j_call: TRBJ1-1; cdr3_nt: TGTGCCAGCAGTTTGGGGACAGGGGGGTCCACTGAAGCTTTCTTT; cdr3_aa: CASSLGTGGSTEAFF
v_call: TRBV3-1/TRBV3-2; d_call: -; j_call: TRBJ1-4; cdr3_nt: TGTGCCAGCAGCCAAGAATGGGGGGGAACTAATGAAAAACTGTTTTTT; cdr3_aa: CASSQEWGGTNEKLFF
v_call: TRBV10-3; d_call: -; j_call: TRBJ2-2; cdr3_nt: TGTGCCATCAGTGAGGGGGCACATCGGACCGGGGAGCTGTTTTTT; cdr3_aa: CAISEGAHRTGELFF
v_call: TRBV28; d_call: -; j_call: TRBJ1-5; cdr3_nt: TGTGCCAGCAGTTTATTCCAGGGGCATCAGCCCCAGCATTTT; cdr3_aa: CASSLFQGHQPQHF
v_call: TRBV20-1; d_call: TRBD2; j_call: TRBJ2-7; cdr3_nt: TGCAGTGCTAGTAAGCTAGCGGGAGGTCGAGAGCAGTACTTC; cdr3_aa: CSASKLAGGREQYF